The entry that follows covers one TCR beta chain sequence. Its specificity is unknown. The primer mix had 60 Vbeta and 13 Jbeta primers. Assay: immunoSEQ multiplex PCR; the TCRdb copy retains only in-frame clones and omits some. Seen here are hundreds of thousands of clones, roughly four fifths observed once, and the top ten hold approximately 0.22%. The data were obtained in a study of cytomegalovirus exposure and HLA in healthy donors. Study in general: The roughly 100 million unique TCR beta sequences, from some 170 million T cells, were found by an earlier analysis. Assignment to the Caucasian-associated ancestry cluster applied to 75% to 85% of the approximately 370 genotyped donors.

Findings and caveats of the study: Apart from CMV serostatus, no immune exposure information was available. Per a later analysis, about 17,000 TCR beta sequences showed association with HLA alleles at 0.05 false discovery rate.

Germline V gene data show CDR1 as LGHNA and CDR2 as YNFKEQ. The CDR3 covers 12 residues. The ends were cut back, 4 bases at V and 7 bases at J, with 10 bases in the middle. This sequence joins TRBV4-2 and TRBJ1-2; D not certain. Sequenced material: PBMCs. This TCR was recovered from a girl aged 2 to 10 in good health and CMV-seronegative. The CDR3 DNA reads as TGTGCCAGCAGCCCCGGAGAAGGTGGCTACACCTTC. Its translation is CASSPGEGGYTF.